This TCR beta chain came from a study of blood T cell repertoires in COVID-19. Study-wide context: Whether acute or convalescent, the COVID-19 samples came from the United States, Italy and Spain. The analysed material was cDNA or gDNA that came from T cells, B-cell-depleted T cells, or PBMCs.

Original processing methods: Using reference gene primer amplification, nucleated cell counts were estimated. Data came from immunoSEQ multiplex PCR; TCRdb stores just in-frame clones and leaves some out. That table supplies the V and J calls and clone size; D and trimming were determined from the DNA. The sample consists of about 74,000 clones, roughly 74% of them appearing once. Trimming stripped 9 bases from V and 6 bases from J, with 35 bases between. The germline gives CDR1 KGHDR, CDR2 SFDVKD. The CDR3 is made up of 20 amino acids. This TCR came from a human donor in a cohort sampled during active COVID-19. V and J are TRBV24-1 and TRBJ1-5; D is perhaps TRBD1 (6 bases). Source material: peripheral blood. CDR3 nucleotides: TGTGCCACCCGGAGGGGGGGAACAGGATCCAGGTCGAGGGTGGGTCAGCCCCAGCATTTT. Amino acid sequence: CATRRGGTGSRSRVGQPQHF.